Listed here are 7 T cell receptor beta chains from one sample, sequenced in a study of blood T cell repertoires in COVID-19. Clones were sequenced by immunoSEQ multiplex PCR, and TCRdb holds only the in-frame ones, with some missing. Of about 380,000 clones in the sample, approximately 80% are singletons; the top ten hold more than 0.85%. Sequenced sample: peripheral blood. The receptors originated from a human donor with acute or convalescent COVID-19. The donor label of this sample is uncertain.

The chain is built from TRBV6-5 and TRBJ1-2; D remains ambiguous. Germline V gene lookup returns CDR1 MNHEY and CDR2 SVGAGI. V was pared by 2 bases and J by 4 bases, with 14 bases between. This CDR3 is 15 amino acids long. The CDR3 here is CASSYVEASGYGYTF. CDR3 coding DNA: TGTGCCAGCAGTTACGTGGAGGCTTCTGGCTATGGCTACACCTTC.

This clone was counted a few times. The chain links TRBV15 to TRBJ1-1; D not resolved. This CDR3 has 14 residues. Trimming removed 0 bases from V and 0 bases from J, with 5 bases in between. Germline CDR1 LNHNV, CDR2 YYDKDF (reference sequence). The CDR3 DNA reads TGTGCCACCAGCAGAGAGCGTTTGAACACTGAAGCTTTCTTT. As protein: CATSRERLNTEAFF.

The chain joins TRBV12-5 to TRBJ1-1, with 7 bases fitting TRBD1. V lost 5 bases to trimming and J lost 3 bases; unmatched junction nucleotides: 6. CDR3 size: 14 residues. CDR1 LGHNT and CDR2 FRNRAP come from the germline V gene. The CDR3 sequence is CASGRNRGDTEAFF. CDR3 DNA sequence: TGTGCTAGTGGTCGCAACAGGGGTGACACTGAAGCTTTCTTT.

The chain has TRBV5-1 and TRBJ1-1; the D is unclear. Trimming took 0 bases from V and 4 from J, leaving 10 bases between them. The V gene's germline CDR1 is SGHRS and CDR2 YFSETQ. The CDR3 is 14 amino acids. In nucleotides, the CDR3 is TGCGCCAGCAGCTTGGAGCGGGGTTTCACTGAAGCTTTCTTT. Its translation: CASSLERGFTEAFF.

As DNA, the CDR3 is TGTGCCAGCTCACTCCGGACAGACCAAGAGACCCAGTACTTC. Amino acid sequence: CASSLRTDQETQYF. The rearrangement joins TRBV18 to TRBJ2-5, with D perhaps TRBD1 (6 bases). The CDR3 runs 14 residues. Between the trimmed V and J ends, which lost 4 bases and 0 bases, there was a span of 9 bases. CDR1 and CDR2 from the germline V gene are KGHSH and LQKENI.

This clone was picked up one time. The chain links TRBV27 to TRBJ1-2; the match to TRBD1 covers 9 bases. CDR1 and CDR2 (germline): MNHEY, SMNVEV (reference sequence). V was clipped by 3 bases and J by 7 bases; unmatched bases: 6. The CDR3 is 14 residues long. The chain's CDR3 is CASSFTGGRVGYTF. CDR3 DNA: TGTGCCAGCAGTTTTACAGGGGGCCGAGTTGGCTACACCTTC.

The chain uses TRBV6-1 and TRBJ2-7; perhaps TRBD2 as D (5 bases). CDR1 and CDR2 from the germline V gene are MNHNS and SASEGT. V was cut by 3 bases and J by 5 bases, with 8 bases left in between. The CDR3 sequence is 12 residues long. The CDR3 loop is CASSDPGNEQYF. In DNA, the CDR3 is TGTGCCAGCAGTGATCCGGGGAACGAGCAGTACTTC.